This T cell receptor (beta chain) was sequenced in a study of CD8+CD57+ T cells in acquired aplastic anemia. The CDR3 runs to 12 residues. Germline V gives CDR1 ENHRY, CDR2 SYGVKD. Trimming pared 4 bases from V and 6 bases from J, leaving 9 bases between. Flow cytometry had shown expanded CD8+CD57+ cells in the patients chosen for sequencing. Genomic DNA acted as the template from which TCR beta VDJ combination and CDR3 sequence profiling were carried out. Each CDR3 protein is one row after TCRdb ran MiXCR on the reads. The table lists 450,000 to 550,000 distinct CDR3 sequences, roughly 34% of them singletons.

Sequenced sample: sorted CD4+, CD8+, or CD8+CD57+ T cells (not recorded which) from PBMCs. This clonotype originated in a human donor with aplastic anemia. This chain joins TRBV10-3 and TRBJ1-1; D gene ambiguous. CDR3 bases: TGTGCCATCAGTGGGCGTAGGGCTGAAGCTTTCTTT. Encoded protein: CAISGRRAEAFF.